This TCR beta chain was profiled in a study of blood T cell repertoires in COVID-19. As for the study in general: Donors in the United States, Italy and Spain gave samples during acute or convalescent COVID-19. PBMCs, B-cell-depleted T cells, or T cells provided the cDNA or gDNA that made up the material.

Study processing details: Estimated nucleated cell counts came from reference gene primer amplification. Profiled with immunoSEQ multiplex PCR; TCRdb holds only in-frame clones, not every one. D and trimming were read from the DNA, whereas the V and J calls and clone size are those reported in that table. The sample has about 190,000 clones, about nine tenths seen once; the top ten hold less than 1.5%. V was clipped by 3 bases and J by 7 bases, with 10 bases between them. CDR3 length: 14 residues. Looked up from germline, CDR1 is SGHTA and CDR2 is FQGNSA. The TCR sequence derives from a young man with acute or convalescent COVID-19. The chain uses TRBV7-2 and TRBJ1-6; D is perhaps TRBD1 (6 bases). The sequenced sample consisted of peripheral blood. CDR3 nucleotides: TGTGCCAGCAGCTTTAAGAGGGGGAATTCACCCCTCCACTTT. This sequence encodes CASSFKRGNSPLHF. Using reference TRBV7-2 and TRBJ1-6 for the parts outside the CDR3, the full variable domain is GAGVSQSPSNKVTEKGKDVELRCDPISGHTALYWYRQSLGQGLEFLIYFQGNSAPDKSGLPSDRFSAERTGGSVSTLTIQRTQQEDSAVYLCASSFKRGNSPLHFGNGTRLTVT.